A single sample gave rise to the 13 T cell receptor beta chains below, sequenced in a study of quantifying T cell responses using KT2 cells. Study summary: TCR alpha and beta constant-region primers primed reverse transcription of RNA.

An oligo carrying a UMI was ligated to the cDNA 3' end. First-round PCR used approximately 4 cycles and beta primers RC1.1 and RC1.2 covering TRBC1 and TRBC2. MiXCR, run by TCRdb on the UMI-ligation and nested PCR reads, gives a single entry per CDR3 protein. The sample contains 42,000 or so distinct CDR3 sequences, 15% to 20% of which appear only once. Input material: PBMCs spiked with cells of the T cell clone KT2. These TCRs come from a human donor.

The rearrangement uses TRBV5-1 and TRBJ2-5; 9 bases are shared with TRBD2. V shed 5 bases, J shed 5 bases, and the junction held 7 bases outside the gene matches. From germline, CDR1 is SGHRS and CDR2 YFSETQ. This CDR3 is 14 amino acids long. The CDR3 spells CASRMTSGGETQYF. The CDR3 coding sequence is TGCGCCAGCAGGATGACTAGCGGAGGGGAGACCCAGTACTTC.

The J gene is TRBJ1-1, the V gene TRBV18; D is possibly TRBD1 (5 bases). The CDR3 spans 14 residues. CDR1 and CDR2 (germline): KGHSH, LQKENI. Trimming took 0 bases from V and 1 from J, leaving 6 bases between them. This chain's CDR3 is CASSPPGGNTEAFF. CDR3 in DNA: TGTGCCAGCTCACCACCGGGGGGGAACACTGAAGCTTTCTTT.

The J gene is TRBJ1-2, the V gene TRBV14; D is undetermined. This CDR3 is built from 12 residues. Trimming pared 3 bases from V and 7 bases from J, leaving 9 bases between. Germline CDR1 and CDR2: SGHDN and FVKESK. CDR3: CASSQNNLGYTF. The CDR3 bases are TGTGCCAGCAGCCAGAACAACCTTGGCTACACCTTC. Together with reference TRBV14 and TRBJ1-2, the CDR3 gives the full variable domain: EAGVTQFPSHSVIEKGQTVTLRCDPISGHDNLYWYRRVMGKEIKFLLHFVKESKQDESGMPNNRFLAERTGGTYSTLKVQPAELEDSGVYFCASSQNNLGYTFGSGTRLTVV.

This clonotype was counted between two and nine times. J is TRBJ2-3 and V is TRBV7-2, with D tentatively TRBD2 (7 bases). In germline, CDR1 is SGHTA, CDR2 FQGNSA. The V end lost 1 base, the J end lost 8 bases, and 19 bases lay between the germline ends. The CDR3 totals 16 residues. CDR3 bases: TGTGCCAGCAGCTTAGTTGAAGGGCACCGGGGGGCTACGCAGTATTTT. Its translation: CASSLVEGHRGATQYF.

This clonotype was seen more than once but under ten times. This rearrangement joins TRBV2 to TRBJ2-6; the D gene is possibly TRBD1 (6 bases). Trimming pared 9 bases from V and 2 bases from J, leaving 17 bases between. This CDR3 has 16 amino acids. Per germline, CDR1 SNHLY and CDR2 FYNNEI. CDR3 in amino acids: CARGTRGGAGANVLTF. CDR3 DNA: TGTGCCAGGGGGACAAGAGGGGGAGCTGGGGCCAACGTCCTGACTTTC.

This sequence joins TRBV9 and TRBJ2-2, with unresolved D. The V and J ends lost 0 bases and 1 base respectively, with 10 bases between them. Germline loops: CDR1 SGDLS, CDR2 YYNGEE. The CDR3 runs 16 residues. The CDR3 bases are TGTGCCAGCAGCGTAGGGATGGGTATGAACACCGGGGAGCTGTTTTTT. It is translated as CASSVGMGMNTGELFF.

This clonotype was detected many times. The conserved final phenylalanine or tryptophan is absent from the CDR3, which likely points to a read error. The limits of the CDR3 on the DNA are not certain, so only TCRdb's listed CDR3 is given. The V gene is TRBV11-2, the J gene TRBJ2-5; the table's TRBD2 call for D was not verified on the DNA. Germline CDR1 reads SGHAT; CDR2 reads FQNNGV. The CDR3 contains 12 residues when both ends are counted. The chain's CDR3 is CASSRPGLAVKL.

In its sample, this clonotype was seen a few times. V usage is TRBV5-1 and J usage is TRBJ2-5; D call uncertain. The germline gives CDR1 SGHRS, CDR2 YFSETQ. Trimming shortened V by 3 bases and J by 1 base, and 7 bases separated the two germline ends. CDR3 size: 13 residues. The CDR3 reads CASSSNFQETQYF. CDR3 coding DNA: TGCGCCAGCAGCTCCAATTTCCAAGAGACCCAGTACTTC. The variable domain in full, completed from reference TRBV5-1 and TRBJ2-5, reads KAGVTQTPRYLIKTRGQQVTLSCSPISGHRSVSWYQQTPGQGLQFLFEYFSETQRNKGNFPGRFSGRQFSNSRSEMNVSTLELGDSALYLCASSSNFQETQYFGPGTRLLVL.

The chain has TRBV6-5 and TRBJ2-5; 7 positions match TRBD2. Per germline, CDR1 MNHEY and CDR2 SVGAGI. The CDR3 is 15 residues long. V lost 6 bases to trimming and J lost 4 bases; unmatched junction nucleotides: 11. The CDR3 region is CASSPGLGGRETQYF. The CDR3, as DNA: TGTGCCAGCAGCCCAGGCCTCGGCGGGAGAGAGACCCAGTACTTC.

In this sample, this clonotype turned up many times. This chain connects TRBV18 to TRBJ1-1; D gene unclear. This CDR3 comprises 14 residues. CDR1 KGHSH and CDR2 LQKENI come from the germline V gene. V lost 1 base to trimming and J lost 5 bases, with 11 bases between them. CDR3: CASSPQGSGTEAFF. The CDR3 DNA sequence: TGTGCCAGCTCACCACAAGGTAGCGGGACTGAAGCTTTCTTT.

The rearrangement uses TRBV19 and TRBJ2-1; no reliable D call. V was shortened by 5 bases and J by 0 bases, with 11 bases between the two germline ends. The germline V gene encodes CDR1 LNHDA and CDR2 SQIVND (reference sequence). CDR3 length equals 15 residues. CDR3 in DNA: TGTGCCAGTAGTTTCACTTCGAGCTCCTACAATGAGCAGTTCTTC. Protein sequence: CASSFTSSSYNEQFF.

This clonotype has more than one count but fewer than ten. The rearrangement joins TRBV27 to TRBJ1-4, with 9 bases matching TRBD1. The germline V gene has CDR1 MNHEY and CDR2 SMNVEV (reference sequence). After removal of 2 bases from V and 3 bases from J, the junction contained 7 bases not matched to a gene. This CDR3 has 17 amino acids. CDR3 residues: CASSLGTGPLPNEKLFF. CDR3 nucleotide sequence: TGTGCCAGCAGTTTAGGGACAGGGCCTCTCCCTAATGAAAAACTGTTTTTT.

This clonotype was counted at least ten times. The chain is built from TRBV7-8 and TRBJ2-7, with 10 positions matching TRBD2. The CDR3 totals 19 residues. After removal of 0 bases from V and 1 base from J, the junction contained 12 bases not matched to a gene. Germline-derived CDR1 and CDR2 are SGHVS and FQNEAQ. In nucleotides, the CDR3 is TGTGCCAGCAGCTTAGCGTTCGCTAGCGGGGGAGGCCGATCCTACGAGCAGTACTTC. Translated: CASSLAFASGGGRSYEQYF.